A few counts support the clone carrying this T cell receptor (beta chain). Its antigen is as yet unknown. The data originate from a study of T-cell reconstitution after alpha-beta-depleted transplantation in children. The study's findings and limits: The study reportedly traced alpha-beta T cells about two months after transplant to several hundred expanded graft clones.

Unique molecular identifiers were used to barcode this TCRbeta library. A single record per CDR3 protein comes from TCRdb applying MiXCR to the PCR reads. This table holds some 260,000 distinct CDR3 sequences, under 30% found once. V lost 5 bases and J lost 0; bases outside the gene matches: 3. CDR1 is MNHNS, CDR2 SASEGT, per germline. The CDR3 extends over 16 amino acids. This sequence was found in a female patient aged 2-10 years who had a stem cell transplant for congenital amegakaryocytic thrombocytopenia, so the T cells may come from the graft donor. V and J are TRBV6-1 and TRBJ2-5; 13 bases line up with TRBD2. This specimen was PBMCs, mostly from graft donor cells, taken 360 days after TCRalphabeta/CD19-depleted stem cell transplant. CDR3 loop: CASSKGTSGDQETQYF. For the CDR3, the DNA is TGTGCCAGCAGTAAGGGGACTAGCGGGGACCAAGAGACCCAGTACTTC.